These 13 T cell receptor beta chains originate from one sample sequenced in a study of T cell responses to AZD1222 COVID-19 vaccine. Some clones are missing from TCRdb's copy, which holds only in-frame ones; the method was immunoSEQ multiplex PCR. The data show about 50,000 clones, roughly 85% seen once. Here the sequenced sample was peripheral blood, taken on day 0 of MenACWY control vaccination. The receptors come from an adult in good health.

V is TRBV7-9 and J is TRBJ2-5; either TRBD1 or TRBD2 may fit D (6 bases each). V was trimmed by 5 bases and J by 5 bases, leaving 18 bases between them. Germline values: CDR1 SEHNR, CDR2 FQNEAQ (reference sequence). This CDR3 has 15 amino acids. The CDR3 bases are TGTGCCAGCAGCCCACTCCTCGGAGGGGGGGAGACCCAGTACTTC. Translated, it gives CASSPLLGGGETQYF.

The rearrangement joins TRBV30 to TRBJ2-1, with 8 bases lining up with TRBD2. Germline assignment: CDR1 GTSNPN and CDR2 SVGIG (reference sequence). There are 15 residues in the CDR3. The trim removed 0 bases at V and 1 base at J, leaving 2 bases unmatched. The CDR3 DNA sequence: TGTGCCTGGAGTGTACGCGGGAGGTCCTACAATGAGCAGTTCTTC. It is translated as CAWSVRGRSYNEQFF.

The gene calls are TRBV15 and TRBJ2-1; D gene unclear. Germline-derived CDR1 and CDR2 are LNHNV and YYDKDF (reference sequence). The V gene lost 4 bases and the J gene lost 11 bases, with 9 bases spanning the gap. This CDR3 has 11 amino acids. The CDR3 DNA follows: TGTGCCACCAGCAACCGGCTAAAGCAGTTCTTC. Translation gives CATSNRLKQFF.

The rearrangement uses TRBV6-4 and TRBJ1-2, with D possibly being TRBD1 (5 bases). Germline V gene lookup returns CDR1 MRHNA and CDR2 SNTAGT. This CDR3 comprises 14 residues. V was shortened by 3 bases and J by 8 bases, with 16 bases between the two germline ends. Here the CDR3 DNA reads TGTGCCAGCAGTGAAGAGGGGCGAGCCTCGGGCTACACCTTC. Encoded protein: CASSEEGRASGYTF.

This chain connects TRBV28 to TRBJ1-2; D possibly corresponds to TRBD1 (5 bases). CDR3 size: 13 residues. V was shortened by 3 bases and J by 2 bases, with 7 bases between the two germline ends. Germline V CDR1 and CDR2: MDHEN, SYDVKM. DNA for the CDR3: TGTGCCAGCAGTTTTGGGGCGAACTATGGCTACACCTTC. It yields the protein CASSFGANYGYTF.

This sequence joins TRBV27 and TRBJ1-1, with D tentatively TRBD1 (5 bases). With 2 bases removed from V and 4 bases from J, the gap between germline ends came to 11 bases. The CDR3 covers 14 residues. Germline CDR1 and CDR2: MNHEY and SMNVEV (reference sequence). The CDR3 sequence is CASSLGAKFTEAFF. The DNA of the CDR3 is TGTGCCAGCAGTTTAGGGGCGAAATTCACTGAAGCTTTCTTT.

In its sample, this clone was seen a few times. The V call is TRBV9, the J call TRBJ1-2; 11 bases are shared with TRBD1. V gave up 0 bases and J gave up 5 bases; unmatched junction bases: 3. CDR1 SGDLS and CDR2 YYNGEE come from the germline V gene. This CDR3 is built from 15 residues. CDR3 protein: CASSVGGQGAYGYTF. For the CDR3, the DNA is TGTGCCAGCAGCGTAGGAGGACAGGGGGCTTATGGCTACACCTTC.

This sequence joins TRBV5-5 and TRBJ2-5; the D gene is possibly TRBD2 (6 bases). This CDR3 region has 14 residues. Looked up from germline, CDR1 is SGHKS and CDR2 is YYEKEE (reference sequence). V was trimmed by 0 bases and J by 5 bases, leaving 11 bases between them. The CDR3 DNA follows: TGTGCCAGCAGCTTGGAGGGCCGGGGGGAGACCCAGTACTTC. The encoded protein is CASSLEGRGETQYF.

This chain connects TRBV27 to TRBJ2-7, with TRBD1 matching over 7 bases. Germline CDR1 MNHEY, CDR2 SMNVEV (reference sequence). J gave up 5 bases and V 2 bases, and 6 bases lay outside the gene matches. The CDR3 is 14 residues long. The CDR3 bases are TGTGCCAGCAGTTTAAACAGGGGAACTCACGAGCAGTACTTC. This sequence encodes CASSLNRGTHEQYF.

This clone showed up just once. The chain recombines TRBV28 with TRBJ2-1, with a tentative D call TRBD2 (6 bases). CDR1 and CDR2 from the germline V gene are MDHEN and SYDVKM. V was clipped by 2 bases and J by 9 bases, with 17 bases between them. The CDR3 has 15 amino acids. The CDR3 loop is CASSLSGGLAIEQFF. The CDR3 DNA reads as TGTGCCAGCAGTTTAAGCGGCGGGCTAGCGATTGAGCAGTTCTTC.

V is TRBV18 and J is TRBJ1-2; no definite D call. The CDR3 has 14 residues. V lost 0 bases and J 4 bases, leaving 9 bases between the germline ends. Germline CDR1 reads KGHSH; CDR2 reads LQKENI. The CDR3 DNA follows: TGTGCCAGCTCACCACCCGGGTCCGGCTATGGCTACACCTTC. This encodes CASSPPGSGYGYTF.

This clone turned up a few times. V is TRBV12-3 or TRBV12-4 and J is TRBJ1-2; D is unclear. The length of the CDR3 is 13 residues. V lost 5 bases and J 8 bases, leaving 15 bases between the germline ends. Here the CDR3 reads CASSALRAGGYTF. The CDR3 DNA follows: TGTGCCAGCAGTGCTTTGCGGGCTGGAGGCTACACCTTC.

The chain recombines TRBV9 with TRBJ2-1; TRBD2 agrees at 9 bases. Germline V gene data show CDR1 as SGDLS and CDR2 as YYNGEE. V shed 0 bases and J 8 bases; nucleotides not matched to a gene: 9. The CDR3 is 16 amino acids. The CDR3 here is CASSVVTLAGRDEQFF. The CDR3 DNA sequence: TGTGCCAGCAGCGTAGTGACCCTAGCGGGAAGGGATGAGCAGTTCTTC.